This T cell receptor beta chain was obtained from a study of blood T cell repertoires in COVID-19 (dated by TCRdb to between 2020 and 2021). Regarding the complete study: The collaborator samples originated in the United States, Italy and Spain and spanned the acute and convalescent phases of COVID-19. The material from the prospective study consisted of cDNA or gDNA derived from T cells, B-cell-depleted T cells, or PBMCs. Subjects who had been exposed to COVID-19, were actively infected with it, or had recovered from it provided the deeply sampled blood TCRbeta repertoires that made up the dataset. The repertoires were released in a freely available public database meant as a resource for research on the immune response to SARS-CoV-2. Where available, HLA class I and class II types were taken from metadata supplied by the sample provider and were not determined by assay-based typing. Samples were obtained from the ongoing ImmuneRACE study (first 160 participants) and from about 1,300 subjects provided by 6 global collaborators. The sample metadata nearly always contained a de-identified subject ID, COVID-19 status, age in years and sex.

Remarks on this clone: This clone's antigen is unknown. No per-base quality is available; no much larger clone lies one base away.

Collaborating institutions collected whole blood in K2EDTA tubes following their own protocols. For TCRbeta analysis, collaborator samples were shipped as frozen whole blood, as isolated PBMCs, or as DNA extracted from either sample type. TCRbeta CDR3 regions were amplified from genomic DNA by means of the immunoSEQ Assay, a bias-controlled multiplex PCR. The original methods were these. The number of nucleated cells in each sample was estimated from the amplification of reference gene primers within the assay. To quantify the absolute abundance of each unique TCRbeta CDR3 rearrangement, sequence reads were collapsed and filtered. For each sample, productive Simpson clonality was calculated as the square root of Simpson's diversity index across productive rearrangements. As stored in TCRdb, this immuneACCESS dataset retains in-frame rearrangements with V and J assigned. A fraction of the clones does not appear; measured against another copy, unresolved V genes explain less than half of the discrepancy, and the remainder lacks a known reason. V, J and clone size are taken as reported in that table, and D and trimming were inferred from the DNA itself. For this sample the table gives some 120,000 clones, of which around 89% were detected only once. The ten largest clones take up more than 1.5% of the sample.

What the work shows at the level of the full study, not this receptor alone: How much clinical and demographic metadata was included differed by source and by participant, and the metadata was provided uncurated.

The germline V and J ends show losses of 5 bases and 2 bases respectively, and no gene match explains 10 bases of the junction. The CDR3 goes from the cysteine to the phenylalanine over 15 residues. CDR3 DNA only is kept here, 45 bases in frame from base 1. The germline V gene specifies SGHRS as CDR1 and YFSETQ as CDR2. The rearranged chain carries TRBV5-1 and TRBJ2-7; 7 central bases correspond to TRBD2. This receptor was taken from a human donor in a cohort sampled during active COVID-19. Sequenced input: peripheral blood. This receptor has the CDR3 CASRPGGGRTYEQYF. The DNA reads as follows: TGCGCCAGCAGACCGGGGGGAGGCAGGACCTACGAGCAGTACTTC.